Sequencing of this T cell receptor (beta chain) was carried out in a study of cytomegalovirus exposure and HLA in healthy donors. Findings and caveats of the study: Judged likely to be a sequencing artifact was a cluster of highly shared sequence variants.

V lost 0 bases to trimming and J lost 4 bases, with 15 bases between them. This CDR3 region has 16 residues. Germline V gene sequence: CDR1 LGHNA, CDR2 YSLEER. Primers included in the PCR were 60 Vbeta and 13 Jbeta primers. Here immunoSEQ multiplex PCR was the method, and the copy in TCRdb shows in-frame clones only, minus some. This table holds over 100,000 clones, around 84% found once. A word on this clone: What it recognizes is unknown.

The origin of this receptor is a woman in her twenties or thirties in good health and CMV-seropositive. The sequencing sample was made of PBMCs. The J gene is TRBJ1-2, the V gene TRBV4-3, with no clear D. CDR3 nucleotide sequence: TGCGCCAGCAGCCAAGATTATCTGGCCCTTGGCTATGGCTACACCTTC. This gives the protein CASSQDYLALGYGYTF.